Below are 18 T cell receptor beta chains sequenced from a single sample in a study of shared clonotypes between healthy human individuals. Clones were read by immunoSEQ multiplex PCR, and TCRdb kept only the in-frame ones, dropping some. The table includes some 2.4 million clones, approximately 94% detected once. The sequenced material came from naive CD4+ T cells from PBMCs. Sample subset: CD45RA+ positively selected. The receptor source for this set is a man younger than 35 in good health. Some clones in this sample may be carry-over from other donors' samples.

The CDR3 reads CASSPRPLPFYEQYF. The CDR3 nucleotides read TGTGCCAGCTCACCGCGACCTCTCCCTTTCTACGAGCAGTACTTC. The V and J genes are TRBV18 and TRBJ2-7; D unresolved. Germline CDR1 KGHSH, CDR2 LQKENI. Trimming cost V 3 bases and J 3 bases, with 15 bases left between them. CDR3 length equals 15 residues.

This sequence joins TRBV5-1 and TRBJ2-1, with D perhaps TRBD1 or TRBD2 (5 bases each). Germline-derived CDR1 and CDR2 are SGHRS and YFSETQ. The V gene lost 3 bases and the J gene lost 3 bases, with 10 bases spanning the gap. This CDR3 spans 14 amino acids. The CDR3 coding sequence is TGCGCCAGCAGCTCGATGGGGGTCTACAATGAGCAGTTCTTC. It codes for CASSSMGVYNEQFF.

The chain combines TRBV18 with TRBJ2-5, with TRBD2 as a possible D gene (5 bases). The CDR3 is 17 amino acids. Germline values: CDR1 KGHSH, CDR2 LQKENI. V gave up 3 bases and J gave up 0 bases, with 17 bases separating them. CDR3 nucleotide sequence: TGTGCCAGCTCACCTTTGGAGGAGAATGTAGACCAAGAGACCCAGTACTTC. Its translation is CASSPLEENVDQETQYF.

The sample holds a few counts of this clone. The same CDR3 arises from other DNA sequences in this sample as well. The J gene is TRBJ2-7, the V gene TRBV6-5, with a tentative D call TRBD2 (6 bases). Germline assignment: CDR1 MNHEY and CDR2 SVGAGI. V dropped 6 bases and J dropped 1 base, with 10 bases sitting between them. This CDR3 is 13 amino acids long. The CDR3 sequence: CASRSGTSYEQYF. The CDR3 coding sequence is TGTGCCAGCAGGTCCGGGACTTCCTACGAGCAGTACTTC.

A single count supports this clone. DNA for the CDR3: TGTGCCAGCAGCCCGGGTTTCCGTAGCGGGAGAGCTACCTACGAGCAGTACTTC. Its translation: CASSPGFRSGRATYEQYF. This chain connects TRBV6-8 to TRBJ2-7; 9 positions match TRBD2. The CDR3 runs to 18 residues. Losses at the gene ends were 6 bases for V and 2 bases for J; bases not matched to a gene: 17. Germline CDR1 reads MNHGY; CDR2 reads SAAAGT.

The chain recombines TRBV19 with TRBJ2-1, with 8 bases fitting TRBD2. J gave up 7 bases and V 7 bases, and 12 bases lay outside the gene matches. Germline CDR1 LNHDA, CDR2 SQIVND (reference sequence). The CDR3 covers 15 residues. The CDR3 spells CASNPGLGKRNEQFF. The CDR3 DNA sequence: TGTGCCAGTAATCCGGGACTAGGGAAACGTAATGAGCAGTTCTTC.

The chain joins TRBV7-2 to TRBJ2-1; 8 bases fit TRBD1. The germline gives CDR1 SGHTA, CDR2 FQGNSA. The V gene end was trimmed by 1 base and the J gene end by 7 bases; junction bases not matched to a gene: 9. CDR3 size: 16 residues. For the CDR3, the DNA is TGTGCCAGCAGCTTAGAAGGGCAGGGGGCTTGGAATGAGCAGTTCTTC. This codes for CASSLEGQGAWNEQFF. Combining the CDR3 with reference TRBV7-2 and TRBJ2-1 gives the whole variable domain GAGVSQSPSNKVTEKGKDVELRCDPISGHTALYWYRQSLGQGLEFLIYFQGNSAPDKSGLPSDRFSAERTGGSVSTLTIQRTQQEDSAVYLCASSLEGQGAWNEQFFGPGTRLTVL.

This clone has only a few counts. The CDR3 region has the DNA TGTGCCAGCAGCGAATTGGGGGGAACTGAAGCTTTCTTT. It translates to CASSELGGTEAFF. V is TRBV9 and J is TRBJ1-1; D possibly corresponds to TRBD1 (5 bases). The ends were cut back, 3 bases at V and 5 bases at J, with 11 bases in the middle. Germline CDR1 reads SGDLS; CDR2 reads YYNGEE. This CDR3 spans 13 amino acids.

As regards this clone: Other DNA sequences in the same sample also yield this CDR3. The chain employs TRBV9 and TRBJ2-1, with D unclear. V was shortened by 2 bases and J by 6 bases, with 9 bases between the two germline ends. The CDR3 has 13 amino acids. CDR1 and CDR2 from the germline V gene are SGDLS and YYNGEE. The CDR3, as DNA: TGTGCCAGCAGCGTGGGCGGATCCAATGAGCAGTTCTTC. Translating it yields CASSVGGSNEQFF.

This clone was seen a few times. J is TRBJ1-1 and V is TRBV28; D unclear. This CDR3 comprises 14 residues. Germline V gives CDR1 MDHEN, CDR2 SYDVKM. V shed 6 bases and J shed 4 bases, with 15 bases lying between them. CDR3 sequence (DNA): TGTGCCAGCAGCCTAGGGAAATGGGTCACTGAAGCTTTCTTT. It is translated as CASSLGKWVTEAFF.

This clone was recorded once. This chain joins TRBV7-6 and TRBJ2-7; D possibly corresponds to TRBD2 (7 bases). The CDR3 extends over 16 amino acids. Trimming shortened V by 1 base and J by 0 bases, and 13 bases separated the two germline ends. Germline V lookup: CDR1 SGHVS, CDR2 FNYEAQ. This chain's CDR3 is CASSLEPGGPSYEQYF. DNA of the CDR3: TGTGCCAGCAGCTTAGAGCCGGGGGGCCCCTCCTACGAGCAGTACTTC.

V is TRBV15 and J is TRBJ1-5; no reliable D call. The CDR3 extends over 16 amino acids. Trimming left V 1 base short and J 2 bases short, with 12 bases between. Germline-derived CDR1 and CDR2 are LNHNV and YYDKDF (reference sequence). CDR3 loop: CATSRGREARNQPQHF. The CDR3 DNA follows: TGTGCCACCAGCAGAGGGCGGGAAGCTCGCAATCAGCCCCAGCATTTT.

This chain connects TRBV19 to TRBJ1-5; possibly TRBD1 for D (5 bases). The CDR3 is made up of 14 amino acids. V was cut by 3 bases and J by 5 bases, with 11 bases left in between. Germline V gives CDR1 LNHDA, CDR2 SQIVND (reference sequence). The CDR3 DNA reads as TGTGCCAGTAGTATTTCCCAGGGCGATCAGCCCCAGCATTTT. Encoded protein: CASSISQGDQPQHF.

This clone appeared a few times. At the DNA level, this CDR3 is encoded by other sequences in the same sample as well. The chain uses TRBV6-5 and TRBJ1-1, with no clear D. V was clipped by 2 bases and J by 1 base, with 2 bases between them. CDR1 MNHEY and CDR2 SVGAGI come from the germline V gene. The CDR3 totals 12 residues. The CDR3 loop reads CASSYANTEAFF. DNA of the CDR3: TGTGCCAGCAGTTACGCGAACACTGAAGCTTTCTTT.

About this clone itself: The same CDR3 can be traced to other DNA sequences in this sample. This chain links TRBV5-4 with TRBJ2-2; D ambiguous. Trimming cost V 2 bases and J 6 bases, with 8 bases left between them. The CDR3 is 13 residues long. Per the germline V gene, CDR1 is SGHNT and CDR2 is YYREEE (reference sequence). CDR3 in amino acids: CASSFVGAGELFF. CDR3 coding DNA: TGTGCCAGCAGCTTTGTTGGAGCCGGGGAGCTGTTTTTT.

CDR3 sequence reads: CAGPPVNTEAFF. As DNA, the CDR3 is TGCGCCGGCCCCCCAGTGAACACTGAAGCTTTCTTT. This chain connects TRBV10-1 to TRBJ1-1; no clear D. The V gene's germline CDR1 is WNHNN and CDR2 SYGVQD (reference sequence). The CDR3 covers 12 residues. V was clipped by 11 bases and J by 0 bases, with 10 bases between them.

CDR3 bases: TGTGCCAGTAATACCCGGGACAGGGGCTACGAGCAGTACTTC. This sequence encodes CASNTRDRGYEQYF. V and J are TRBV19 and TRBJ2-7; the match to TRBD1 covers 10 bases. Trimming cost V 7 bases and J 3 bases; bases outside gene matches: 6. From germline, CDR1 is LNHDA and CDR2 SQIVND (reference sequence). CDR3 length: 14 residues.

This chain uses TRBV4-1 with TRBJ2-6; D unclear. The CDR3 is 18 residues long. V shed 4 bases and J shed 2 bases, with 18 bases lying between them. Per germline, CDR1 MGHRA and CDR2 YSYEKL. For the CDR3, the DNA is TGCGCCAGCAGCCCCCTTTACGTGTCAGGCACTGGGGCCAACGTCCTGACTTTC. Translation: CASSPLYVSGTGANVLTF.